This TCR beta chain was found in a study of T cell responses to AZD1222 COVID-19 vaccine. The method was immunoSEQ multiplex PCR; TCRdb's version includes in-frame clones alone and lacks a portion of them. The table has 100,000 or so clones, nearly 90% seen once. A remark on this clone: The antigen is undetermined.

Findings and limits, study-wide: Dominant CD4 TCR responses targeted spike regions 160-218 and 743-854. Repertoires in all cases were sampled only once the peak T cell response had passed. Reportedly, close to half of spike-specific TCRs are directed against unmutated variant regions.

CDR3 length equals 12 residues. V dropped 4 bases and J dropped 7 bases, with 11 bases sitting between them. Germline assignment: CDR1 SGHDN and CDR2 FVKESK. Specimen: peripheral blood, collected on day 0 of AZD1222 vaccination. V usage is TRBV14 and J usage is TRBJ2-7, with D maybe TRBD2 (5 bases). The sequence came from an adult in good health. CDR3 in amino acids: CASSRRWEEQYF. CDR3 coding DNA: TGTGCCAGCAGCCGCCGATGGGAGGAGCAGTACTTC. Looking up the rest from reference TRBV14 and TRBJ2-7 gives the full variable domain: EAGVTQFPSHSVIEKGQTVTLRCDPISGHDNLYWYRRVMGKEIKFLLHFVKESKQDESGMPNNRFLAERTGGTYSTLKVQPAELEDSGVYFCASSRRWEEQYFGPGTRLTVT.